The next 3 T cell receptor beta chains were all read from a single sample in a study of cytomegalovirus exposure and HLA in healthy donors. TCRdb's table, derived via immunoSEQ multiplex PCR, lists solely in-frame clones and lacks some. The sample contains roughly 130,000 clones, about four fifths of which appear only once. Sequenced input: PBMCs. The receptor source for this set is a woman in her 30s in good health and CMV-seronegative.

J is TRBJ1-1 and V is TRBV6-5; a possible D gene is TRBD1 (6 bases). The CDR3 has 13 residues. V gave up 4 bases and J gave up 1 base, with 7 bases separating them. CDR1 MNHEY and CDR2 SVGAGI come from the germline V gene. The CDR3, as DNA: TGTGCCAGCAGTTGGACAGAGAACACTGAAGCTTTCTTT. This codes for CASSWTENTEAFF.

V and J are TRBV6-5 and TRBJ2-7; D not certain. In germline, CDR1 is MNHEY, CDR2 SVGAGI. V was trimmed by 6 bases and J by 7 bases, leaving 4 bases between them. The CDR3 runs to 9 residues. CDR3 DNA: TGTGCCAGCAGGAGGGAGCAGTACTTC. Its translation is CASRREQYF.

The chain joins TRBV10-3 to TRBJ2-5, with 10 bases fitting TRBD1. With 7 bases clipped from V and 5 bases from J, the junction kept 7 bases outside the gene matches. There are 14 residues in the CDR3. CDR1 is ENHRY, CDR2 SYGVKD, per germline. CDR3 residues: CAINPGQGLETQYF. In DNA, the CDR3 is TGTGCCATCAACCCGGGACAGGGGTTGGAGACCCAGTACTTC.